This T cell receptor beta chain came from a study of shared clonotypes between healthy human individuals. This clone was seen once. The sample contains more than one DNA sequence encoding this CDR3. TCRdb's table, derived via immunoSEQ multiplex PCR, lists solely in-frame clones and lacks some. This sample yields 1.6 million or so clones, of which more than 95% are seen a single time; 1% to 1.5% belongs to the top ten. The CDR3 covers 12 residues. Trimming left V 5 bases short and J 2 bases short, with 5 bases between. Germline loops: CDR1 SGHTA, CDR2 FQGTGA. Healthy and HIV-negative, the adult donors had no recent acute infections or vaccinations.

Material for sequencing was naive CD4+ T cells sorted from blood. The subset was: CD45RA+ positively selected. The clonotype was recovered from a man under 40 in good health. The chain links TRBV7-3 to TRBJ2-3, with unresolved D. CDR3 bases: TGTGCCAGCAGCGCCTCCACAGATACGCAGTATTTT. Protein product: CASSASTDTQYF.